A single sample gave rise to the 20 T cell receptor beta chains below, sequenced in a study of T cell responses to AZD1222 COVID-19 vaccine. Libraries were prepared by immunoSEQ multiplex PCR; TCRdb keeps only in-frame clonotypes and omits some of them. The data show roughly 77,000 clones, with 90% to 95% seen just once and over 4.5% held by the top ten. The source material was peripheral blood, sampled on day 0 of AZD1222 vaccination. The receptors stem from an adult in good health.

This clone has just a few counts. The V gene is TRBV5-1, the J gene TRBJ1-2; the D gene is possibly TRBD1 (6 bases). The CDR3 sequence is 12 residues long. CDR1 is SGHRS and CDR2 is YFSETQ in the germline V gene. Trimming took off 4 bases at V and 4 bases at J, with 8 bases between the two ends. CDR3 amino acids: CASSPDSYGYTF. CDR3 DNA: TGCGCCAGCAGCCCGGACAGCTATGGCTACACCTTC.

The J gene is TRBJ1-6, the V gene TRBV6-5; 7 nucleotides agree with TRBD1. CDR1 MNHEY and CDR2 SVGAGI come from the germline V gene. The CDR3 length is 14 residues. V dropped 6 bases and J dropped 7; count of bases not matched to a gene: 6. CDR3 bases: TGTGCCAGCAGCTCCGGGACAGCAAATTCACCCCTCCACTTT. This translates into CASSSGTANSPLHF.

The chain couples TRBV9 to TRBJ2-1; D not certain. The CDR3 contains 15 residues. Between the trimmed V and J ends, which lost 0 bases and 0 bases, there was a span of 7 bases. Per the germline V gene, CDR1 is SGDLS and CDR2 is YYNGEE. CDR3 region: CASSVDSSSYNEQFF. The DNA of the CDR3 is TGTGCCAGCAGCGTAGACAGTAGCTCCTACAATGAGCAGTTCTTC.

The rearrangement joins TRBV2 to TRBJ1-5; perhaps TRBD1 as D (5 bases). CDR3 size: 14 residues. The V gene lost 4 bases and the J gene lost 4 bases, with 11 bases spanning the gap. Germline CDR1 and CDR2: SNHLY and FYNNEI. This CDR3 is CASSGGVDNQPQHF. Here the CDR3 DNA reads TGTGCCAGCAGTGGGGGGGTCGATAATCAGCCCCAGCATTTT. Using reference TRBV2 and TRBJ1-5 for the parts outside the CDR3, the full variable domain is EPEVTQTPSHQVTQMGQEVILRCVPISNHLYFYWYRQILGQKVEFLVSFYNNEISEKSEIFDDQFSVERPDGSNFTLKIRSTKLEDSAMYFCASSGGVDNQPQHFGDGTRLSIL.

This chain links TRBV3-1 (or the pseudogene TRBV3-2) with TRBJ2-3; TRBD2 aligns across 8 bases. The germline V gene encodes CDR1 LGHDT and CDR2 YNNKEL (reference sequence). This CDR3 has 15 amino acids. Unmatched junction bases numbered 9, after V lost 1 base and J lost 9 bases. The CDR3 bases are TGTGCCAGCAGCCAAGGCGGGGGGCCGCGAGAAACGCAGTATTTT. It yields the protein CASSQGGGPRETQYF.

This chain's CDR3 is CASSFAGGARYNEQFF. The CDR3 DNA reads as TGTGCCAGCAGCTTCGCCGGGGGGGCTCGTTACAATGAGCAGTTCTTC. The V call is TRBV11-2, the J call TRBJ2-1, with TRBD2 identical over 8 bases. The CDR3 has 16 amino acids. Germline CDR1 and CDR2: SGHAT and FQNNGV. V trimming: 3 bases; J trimming: 4 bases; junction bases outside the gene matches: 8.

V usage is TRBV5-1 and J usage is TRBJ1-2; TRBD1 matches at 9 bases. The CDR3 contains 14 residues. V lost 4 bases and J lost 5; bases outside the gene matches: 6. Germline V lookup: CDR1 SGHRS, CDR2 YFSETQ. The CDR3 region is CASSPGTGTYGYTF. CDR3 in DNA: TGCGCCAGCAGCCCTGGGACAGGGACATATGGCTACACCTTC.

The chain couples TRBV18 to TRBJ2-2; D not resolved. Germline loops: CDR1 KGHSH, CDR2 LQKENI. The CDR3 extends over 13 amino acids. The germline V and J ends were trimmed by 3 bases and 5 bases, with 7 bases remaining between them. The CDR3: CASSPALTGELFF. CDR3 nucleotide sequence: TGTGCCAGCTCACCTGCCCTAACCGGGGAGCTGTTTTTT. Complete variable domain (other parts from reference TRBV18 and TRBJ2-2): NAGVMQNPRHLVRRRGQEARLRCSPMKGHSHVYWYRQLPEEGLKFMVYLQKENIIDESGMPKERFSAEFPKEGPSILRIQQVVRGDSAAYFCASSPALTGELFFGEGSRLTVL.

This chain joins TRBV10-3 and TRBJ1-1; D is unresolved. The V gene's germline CDR1 is ENHRY and CDR2 SYGVKD. This CDR3 region has 15 residues. V was clipped by 6 bases and J by 5 bases, with 19 bases between them. CDR3: CAIRPRESTVTEAFF. The CDR3 DNA is TGTGCCATCAGGCCGAGGGAGTCGACCGTGACTGAAGCTTTCTTT.

The gene calls are TRBV28 and TRBJ1-5; tentatively, D is TRBD1 (6 bases). Germline V gene lookup returns CDR1 MDHEN and CDR2 SYDVKM. Trimming took off 5 bases at V and 6 bases at J, with 17 bases between the two ends. The CDR3 is 15 residues long. The CDR3 region is CASSGSRGASQPQHF. As DNA, the CDR3 is TGTGCCAGCAGTGGTAGCCGGGGGGCGAGTCAGCCCCAGCATTTT.

The chain couples TRBV28 to TRBJ1-2; D perhaps matches TRBD1 (5 bases). Germline-derived CDR1 and CDR2 are MDHEN and SYDVKM. This CDR3 has 14 residues. The V gene lost 5 bases and the J gene lost 0 bases, with 10 bases spanning the gap. In nucleotides, the CDR3 is TGTGCCAGCAGTAAGGGGACCCCTAACTATGGCTACACCTTC. As protein: CASSKGTPNYGYTF.

The chain has TRBV5-1 and TRBJ2-2; TRBD1 might be the D (5 bases). The CDR3 consists of 14 residues. Germline V CDR1 and CDR2: SGHRS, YFSETQ. V was pared by 1 base and J by 1 base, with 5 bases between. The CDR3 loop is CASSLTGNTGELFF. In DNA, the CDR3 is TGCGCCAGCAGCTTGACAGGGAACACCGGGGAGCTGTTTTTT.

The rearrangement links TRBV7-8 to TRBJ2-3; 9 bases match TRBD1. Germline assignment: CDR1 SGHVS and CDR2 FQNEAQ. The CDR3 consists of 16 residues. Unmatched junction bases numbered 9, after V lost 6 bases and J lost 2 bases. This CDR3 is CASSSRQGDITDTQYF. The DNA for the CDR3 is TGTGCCAGCAGTTCTAGACAGGGGGACATCACAGATACGCAGTATTTT.

The chain uses TRBV4-1 and TRBJ2-7, with unresolved D. The CDR3 has 14 residues. Trimming took 1 base from V and 0 from J, leaving 7 bases between them. The V gene's germline CDR1 is MGHRA and CDR2 YSYEKL. CDR3 sequence reads: CASSQVVASYEQYF. CDR3 sequence (DNA): TGCGCCAGCAGCCAAGTAGTCGCCTCCTACGAGCAGTACTTC.

This sequence joins TRBV5-1 and TRBJ2-1; D not certain. The CDR3 length is 12 residues. Germline-derived CDR1 and CDR2 are SGHRS and YFSETQ. The V end lost 0 bases, the J end lost 14 bases, and 12 bases lay between the germline ends. CDR3 residues: CASSLEGNREFF. Here the CDR3 DNA reads TGCGCCAGCAGCTTGGAAGGGAATCGGGAGTTCTTC.

V and J are TRBV6-5 and TRBJ1-5; D remains ambiguous. The CDR3 loop spans 16 amino acids. The V gene's germline CDR1 is MNHEY and CDR2 SVGAGI. The ends were cut back, 3 bases at V and 3 bases at J, with 15 bases in the middle. CDR3 residues: CASSYPPGQSNQPQHF. In DNA form, the CDR3 reads TGTGCCAGCAGTTATCCCCCCGGGCAGTCCAATCAGCCCCAGCATTTT.

The J gene is TRBJ1-6, the V gene TRBV11-2; D not resolved. The CDR3 totals 13 residues. V lost 1 base to trimming and J lost 7 bases, with 5 bases between them. Germline CDR1 and CDR2: SGHAT and FQNNGV. CDR3 protein: CASSLGLNSPLHF. The CDR3 nucleotides are TGTGCCAGCAGCTTAGGGCTGAATTCACCCCTCCACTTT.

The J gene is TRBJ1-6, the V gene TRBV3-1 (or the pseudogene TRBV3-2); TRBD1 matches 9 bases. The germline gives CDR1 LGHDT, CDR2 YNNKEL (reference sequence). Trimming removed 5 bases from V and 10 bases from J; junction bases left unmatched: 9. This CDR3 has 15 amino acids. In nucleotides, the CDR3 is TGTGCCAGCAGCGCCCCGGGACAGGGTCGATCACCCCTCCACTTT. Its protein is CASSAPGQGRSPLHF.

This rearrangement joins TRBV18 to TRBJ2-3; D is uncertain. The CDR3 runs 15 residues. CDR1 is KGHSH, CDR2 LQKENI, per germline. V shed 2 bases and J shed 5 bases, with 14 bases lying between them. The CDR3 bases are TGTGCCAGCTCACCAGCCTCAGGAAAGGGAGATACGCAGTATTTT. Encoded protein: CASSPASGKGDTQYF.

The rearrangement links TRBV12-3 or TRBV12-4 to TRBJ1-2, with D hard to call. This CDR3 is 13 amino acids long. Trimming took 3 bases from V and 8 from J, leaving 13 bases between them. The CDR3 here is CASSLIIGSGYTF. The CDR3 DNA sequence: TGTGCCAGCAGTTTGATTATCGGGAGCGGCTACACCTTC.